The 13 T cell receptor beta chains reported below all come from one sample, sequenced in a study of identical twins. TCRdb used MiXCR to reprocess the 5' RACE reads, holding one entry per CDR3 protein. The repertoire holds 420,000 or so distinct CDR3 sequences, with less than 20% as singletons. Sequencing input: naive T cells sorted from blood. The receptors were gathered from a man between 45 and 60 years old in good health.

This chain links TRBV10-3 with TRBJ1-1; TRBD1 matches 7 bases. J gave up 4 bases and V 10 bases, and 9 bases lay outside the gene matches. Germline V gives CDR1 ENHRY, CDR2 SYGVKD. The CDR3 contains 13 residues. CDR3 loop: CATRQGGSTEAFF. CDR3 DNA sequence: TGTGCCACCCGACAGGGAGGAAGCACTGAAGCTTTCTTT.

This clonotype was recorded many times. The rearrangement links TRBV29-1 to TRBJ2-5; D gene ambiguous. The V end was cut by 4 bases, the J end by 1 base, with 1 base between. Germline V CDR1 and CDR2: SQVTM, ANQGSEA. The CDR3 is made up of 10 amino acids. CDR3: CSVAQETQYF. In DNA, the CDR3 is TGCAGCGTTGCCCAAGAGACCCAGTACTTC.

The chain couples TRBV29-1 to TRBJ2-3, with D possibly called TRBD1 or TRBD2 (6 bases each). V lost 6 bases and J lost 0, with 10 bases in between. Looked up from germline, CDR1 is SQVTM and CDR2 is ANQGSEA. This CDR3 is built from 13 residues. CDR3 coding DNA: TGCAGCGTCCAGGGGAGGAGCACAGATACGCAGTATTTT. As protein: CSVQGRSTDTQYF.

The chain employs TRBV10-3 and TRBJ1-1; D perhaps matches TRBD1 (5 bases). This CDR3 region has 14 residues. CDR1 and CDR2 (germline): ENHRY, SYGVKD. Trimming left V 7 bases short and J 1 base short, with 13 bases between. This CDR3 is CAITPDGANTEAFF. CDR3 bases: TGTGCCATCACCCCAGACGGGGCGAACACTGAAGCTTTCTTT.

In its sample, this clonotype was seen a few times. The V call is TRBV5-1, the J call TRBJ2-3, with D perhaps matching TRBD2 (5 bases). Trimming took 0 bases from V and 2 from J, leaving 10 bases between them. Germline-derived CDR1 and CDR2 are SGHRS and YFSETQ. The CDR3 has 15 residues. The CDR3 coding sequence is TGCGCCAGCAGCTTGGGAGGGATCCCCACAGATACGCAGTATTTT. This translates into CASSLGGIPTDTQYF. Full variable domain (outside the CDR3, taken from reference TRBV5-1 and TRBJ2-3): KAGVTQTPRYLIKTRGQQVTLSCSPISGHRSVSWYQQTPGQGLQFLFEYFSETQRNKGNFPGRFSGRQFSNSRSEMNVSTLELGDSALYLCASSLGGIPTDTQYFGPGTRLTVL.

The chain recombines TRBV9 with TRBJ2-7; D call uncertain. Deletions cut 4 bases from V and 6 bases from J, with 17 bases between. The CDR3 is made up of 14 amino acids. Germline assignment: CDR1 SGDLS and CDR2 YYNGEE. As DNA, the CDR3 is TGTGCCAGCAGCCCCCCGCAACTACCCCTCGAGCAGTACTTC. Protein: CASSPPQLPLEQYF.

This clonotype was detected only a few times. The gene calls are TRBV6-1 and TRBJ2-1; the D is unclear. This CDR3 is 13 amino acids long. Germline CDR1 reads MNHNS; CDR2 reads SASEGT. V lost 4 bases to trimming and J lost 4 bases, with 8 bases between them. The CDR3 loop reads CASSGRPYNEQFF. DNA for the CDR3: TGTGCCAGCAGTGGACGACCTTACAATGAGCAGTTCTTC.

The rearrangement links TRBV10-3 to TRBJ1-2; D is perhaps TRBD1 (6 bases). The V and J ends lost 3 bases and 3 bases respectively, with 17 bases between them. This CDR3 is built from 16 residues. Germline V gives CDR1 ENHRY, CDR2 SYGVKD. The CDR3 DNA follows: TGTGCCATCAGTGACCTACAGGGCGGGATGGACTATGGCTACACCTTC. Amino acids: CAISDLQGGMDYGYTF.

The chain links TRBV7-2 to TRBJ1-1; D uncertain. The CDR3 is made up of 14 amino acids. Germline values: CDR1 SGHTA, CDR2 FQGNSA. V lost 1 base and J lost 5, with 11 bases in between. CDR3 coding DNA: TGTGCCAGCAGCTTAGGCCCCACGGGGACTGAAGCTTTCTTT. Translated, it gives CASSLGPTGTEAFF.

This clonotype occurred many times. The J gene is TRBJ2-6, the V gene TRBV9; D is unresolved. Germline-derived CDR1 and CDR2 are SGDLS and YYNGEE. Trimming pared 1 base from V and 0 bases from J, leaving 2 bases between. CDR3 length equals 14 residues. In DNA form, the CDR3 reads TGTGCCAGCAGCGTAATCTCTGGGGCCAACGTCCTGACTTTC. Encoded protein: CASSVISGANVLTF. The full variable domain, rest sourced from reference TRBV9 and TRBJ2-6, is DSGVTQTPKHLITATGQRVTLRCSPRSGDLSVYWYQQSLDQGLQFLIQYYNGEERAKGNILERFSAQQFPDLHSELNLSSLELGDSALYFCASSVISGANVLTFGAGSRLTVL.

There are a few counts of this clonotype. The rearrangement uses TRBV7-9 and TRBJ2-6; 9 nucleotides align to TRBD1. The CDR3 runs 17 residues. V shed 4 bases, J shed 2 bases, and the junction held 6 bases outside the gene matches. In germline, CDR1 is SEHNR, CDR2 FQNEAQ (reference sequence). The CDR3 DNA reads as TGTGCCAGCAGCTCCTACAGGGGGCGTGCTGGGGCCAACGTCCTGACTTTC. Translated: CASSSYRGRAGANVLTF.

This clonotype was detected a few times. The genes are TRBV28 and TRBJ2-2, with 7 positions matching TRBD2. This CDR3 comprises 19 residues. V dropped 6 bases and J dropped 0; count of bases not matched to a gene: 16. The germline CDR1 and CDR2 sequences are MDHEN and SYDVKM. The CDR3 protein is CASSPRASGAHSNTGELFF. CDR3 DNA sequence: TGTGCCAGCAGCCCAAGGGCTAGCGGAGCCCACTCGAACACCGGGGAGCTGTTTTTT.

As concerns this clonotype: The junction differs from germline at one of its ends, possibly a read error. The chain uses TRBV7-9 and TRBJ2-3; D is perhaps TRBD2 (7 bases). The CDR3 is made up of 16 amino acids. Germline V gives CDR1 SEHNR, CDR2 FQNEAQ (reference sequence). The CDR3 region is CASSPTGGLGTDTQCF. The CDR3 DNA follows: TGTGCCAGCAGCCCTACCGGGGGGCTTGGCACAGATACGCAGTGTTTT.